This T cell receptor (beta chain) was obtained from a study of human T cells and chemical hapten exposure. The overall study: Alopecia areata, totalis and universalis patients, mostly female, were included.

Stated time point: patch test 1, 2 weeks after DPC sensitization. As to treatment: therapeutic diphenylcyclopropenone sensitization with weekly scalp DPC. It was from unfractionated whole blood that total RNA was extracted. TCRdb ran MiXCR on the RACE reads and lists one entry per CDR3 protein. The sample consists of fewer than 95,000 distinct CDR3 sequences, roughly a tenth of them appearing once. This clonotype was observed a handful of times. What it binds is unknown. Study-wide findings and caveats: Significantly more large CDR3 similarity clusters arose among expanded TCRs than among controls.

CDR3 length equals 13 residues. The V gene lost 2 bases and the J gene lost 5 bases, with 7 bases spanning the gap. Sequencing used whole blood, obtained in connection with sensitization to the hapten diphenylcyclopropenone (DPC). This TCR derives from a middle-aged man with alopecia areata. Some clones in this sample may be carry-over from other donors' samples. The chain links TRBV12-3 or TRBV12-4 to TRBJ1-5; weak D call: TRBD1 (5 bases). The CDR3 nucleotides are TGTGCCAGCAGTTTAACGGGGGATCAGCCCCAGCATTTT. Translated: CASSLTGDQPQHF.